The present T cell receptor beta chain was sequenced within a study of CD8+CD57+ T cells in acquired aplastic anemia. Study-wide context: DNA recovered from sorted CD4+ and CD8+ cells had a mean of approximately 3.2 ug. The study, taken as a whole, reports: A significant difference in CD8+ Simpson's diversity between patients and controls was not found. Patients and controls shared 25 to 30 CD8+ CDR3 sequences.

Patients chosen for sequencing had CD8+CD57+ cells that had expanded, as shown by flow cytometry. Severe acquired aplastic anemia was present in every patient. This clonotype turned up a few times. Its antigen is as yet unknown. Researchers used genomic DNA as the template to profile TCR beta VDJ and CDR3. TCRdb re-called the reads through MiXCR, storing one row per CDR3 protein. Of around 430,000 distinct CDR3 sequences in the sample, around 30% were seen once. The TCR originated in a human donor with aplastic anemia. The sequencing input was sorted CD4+, CD8+, or CD8+CD57+ T cells (not recorded which) from PBMCs.

CDR3 sequence reads: CASSARNSNYGYTF. CDR3 DNA sequence: TGTGCCAGCAGTGCTAGGAACAGCAACTATGGCTACACCTTC. This chain connects TRBV25-1 to TRBJ1-2; no clear D gene. Deletions cut 4 bases from V and 2 bases from J, with 11 bases between. Germline V gene data show CDR1 as MGHDK and CDR2 as SYGVNS. The CDR3 consists of 14 residues.